The 9 T cell receptor beta chains below were found in one sample sequenced in a study of blood T cells in healthy people across ages. With a J-beta primer mix and a sample-barcoded 5' primer, a second PCR ran about 7 to 12 cycles. TCRdb re-analysed the 5' RACE reads in MiXCR, keeping a single row per CDR3 protein. The table shows hundreds of thousands of distinct CDR3 sequences, with more than 40% occurring only once. Sequenced sample: blood. The receptors derive from a woman aged 55-70 years in good health.

This clonotype was recorded a few times. V and J are TRBV11-3 and TRBJ2-1; 8 nucleotides agree with TRBD2. The germline CDR1 and CDR2 sequences are SGHNT and YENEEA. The junction had 2 bases not matched to a gene; V was cut back by 1 base and J by 3 bases. The CDR3 covers 15 residues. The chain's CDR3 is CASSLGTSYYNEQFF. CDR3 bases: TGTGCCAGCAGCTTAGGGACTAGCTACTACAATGAGCAGTTCTTC. The full variable domain, completed using reference TRBV11-3 and TRBJ2-1, is EAGVVQSPRYKIIEKKQPVAFWCNPISGHNTLYWYLQNLGQGPELLIRYENEEAVDDSQLPKDRFSAERLKGVDSTLKIQPAELGDSAVYLCASSLGTSYYNEQFFGPGTRLTVL.

This chain uses TRBV29-1 with TRBJ2-5; 7 nucleotides align to TRBD1. The V segment lost 3 bases and the J segment 2 bases; nucleotides outside the gene matches: 9. Per the germline V gene, CDR1 is SQVTM and CDR2 is ANQGSEA. The CDR3 loop spans 15 amino acids. Written as DNA, the CDR3 is TGCAGCGTTGATCGTGCTGACAGGGCACAAGAGACCCAGTACTTC. Its translation: CSVDRADRAQETQYF.

DNA for the CDR3: TGTGCCAGCAGCATAGGGACAGGGGCTCGGGAGACCCAGTACTTC. Amino acid sequence: CASSIGTGARETQYF. The V and J genes are TRBV7-6 and TRBJ2-5, with TRBD1 matching 10 bases. The ends lost 5 bases at V and 5 bases at J; junction bases unmatched: 8. The CDR3 covers 15 residues. Germline V gene lookup returns CDR1 SGHVS and CDR2 FNYEAQ.

This clonotype was seen a handful of times. The chain has TRBV20-1 and TRBJ2-5, with TRBD2 identical over 8 bases. This CDR3 comprises 13 residues. Trimming at V came to 3 bases and at J to 5 bases, leaving 5 bases not matched to a gene. Germline assignment: CDR1 DFQATT and CDR2 SNEGSKA (reference sequence). The CDR3 sequence is CSASGLAGETQYF. CDR3 nucleotide sequence: TGCAGTGCTAGCGGACTAGCAGGGGAGACCCAGTACTTC.

The chain is built from TRBV20-1 and TRBJ2-1; D is unclear. The CDR3 runs to 12 residues. The V end lost 5 bases, the J end lost 3 bases, and 8 bases lay between the germline ends. Per germline, CDR1 DFQATT and CDR2 SNEGSKA (reference sequence). DNA for the CDR3: TGCAGTGCTTCGGAAAACTACAATGAGCAGTTCTTC. Its translation is CSASENYNEQFF.

The chain joins TRBV6-1 to TRBJ1-2; tentatively, D is TRBD1 (6 bases). Trimming cost V 4 bases and J 7 bases, with 10 bases left between them. This CDR3 has 12 amino acids. Germline CDR1 and CDR2: MNHNS and SASEGT. The CDR3 coding sequence is TGTGCCAGCAGTGGGACAGTATGTGGCTACACCTTC. As protein: CASSGTVCGYTF.

V and J are TRBV12-3 or TRBV12-4 and TRBJ1-5; the D is unclear. CDR3 length equals 15 residues. The CDR3, as DNA: TGTGGAGTTCGCAGGAGTCCCCTTCGCAATCAGCCCCAGCATTTT. Translation gives CGVRRSPLRNQPQHF.

A few counts support this clonotype. The CDR3 spells CSPAGGDTQYF. DNA for the CDR3: TGCAGCCCCGCCGGGGGGGATACGCAGTATTTT. The chain links TRBV29-1 to TRBJ2-3; 7 bases are shared with TRBD2. Germline assignment: CDR1 SQVTM and CDR2 ANQGSEA. The CDR3 is made up of 11 amino acids. After removal of 8 bases from V and 6 bases from J, the junction contained 5 bases not matched to a gene.

This clonotype occurred once. J is TRBJ2-3 and V is TRBV20-1, with TRBD2 matching over 9 bases. CDR1 is DFQATT, CDR2 SNEGSKA, per germline (reference sequence). V lost 0 bases and J lost 5; bases outside the gene matches: 12. The CDR3 covers 17 residues. CDR3 residues: CSARDRSARAGGDTQYF. For the CDR3, the DNA is TGCAGTGCTAGAGATCGTAGCGCTCGAGCGGGAGGAGATACGCAGTATTTT.